This is a list of T cell receptor beta chains from one sample in a study of patients and donors after allogeneic stem cell transplantation. MiXCR, run by TCRdb on the RT-PCR reads, gives a single entry per CDR3 protein. The sample includes 200,000 to 250,000 distinct CDR3 sequences, 38% of them seen just once. Sequencing was performed on blood, either unsorted or a sorted T cell fraction (not recorded which). These receptors came from a human donor who was either an allogeneic HSCT recipient or a stem cell or donor lymphocyte infusion donor (not recorded which). It is not recorded whose cells these are; they may come from a transplant donor. Each CDR3 is given with its conserved first and last residue. The D gene is left open where the match is weak. Rows may omit the clone size; those that give it use once, few, many or a size class.

D gene: TRBD1
V gene: TRBV25-1
J gene: TRBJ2-3
clone size: -
CDR3 DNA: TGTGCCAGCACCCGGACAGGGGTCCCGGTGGATACGCAGTATTTT
CDR3 protein: CASTRTGVPVDTQYF

D gene: -
V gene: TRBV12-3/TRBV12-4
J gene: TRBJ1-2
clone size: few
CDR3 DNA: TGTGCCAGCAGTTCTTCTACGGGGTCTGATGGCTACACCTTC
CDR3 protein: CASSSSTGSDGYTF

D gene: -
V gene: TRBV6-6
J gene: TRBJ2-7
clone size: -
CDR3 DNA: TGTGCCAGCAGTCAAGGGACGCCGAACGTCTACGAGCAGTACTTC
CDR3 protein: CASSQGTPNVYEQYF

D gene: TRBD2
V gene: TRBV7-3
J gene: TRBJ2-4
clone size: -
CDR3 DNA: TGTGCCAGCAGCCGGATAGCGGGGGGAGCTAACATTCAGTACTTC
CDR3 protein: CASSRIAGGANIQYF

D gene: -
V gene: TRBV5-1
J gene: TRBJ1-4
clone size: -
CDR3 DNA: TGCGCCAGCAGCTGGGGGGCCTCCCGAATGGCCGAAAAACTGTTTTTT
CDR3 protein: CASSWGASRMAEKLFF

D gene: -
V gene: TRBV25-1
J gene: TRBJ2-7
clone size: -
CDR3 DNA: TGTGCCAGCAGTGACCGATCTCCCTACGAGCAGTACTTC
CDR3 protein: CASSDRSPYEQYF

D gene: TRBD1
V gene: TRBV24-1
J gene: TRBJ2-7
clone size: -
CDR3 DNA: TGTGCCACCAGTGATCCGGGACAGGATGCCTACGAGCAGTACTTC
CDR3 protein: CATSDPGQDAYEQYF

D gene: -
V gene: TRBV18
J gene: TRBJ2-7
clone size: -
CDR3 DNA: TGTGCCAGCTCACCTATTTCGGGAAAGTACGAGCAGTACTTC
CDR3 protein: CASSPISGKYEQYF

D gene: -
V gene: TRBV29-1
J gene: TRBJ1-1
clone size: few
CDR3 DNA: TGCAGCGTTGATAGTGGTTTCACTGAAGCTTTCTTT
CDR3 protein: CSVDSGFTEAFF

D gene: -
V gene: TRBV20-1
J gene: TRBJ1-5
clone size: -
CDR3 DNA: TGCAGTGCTCGTCGACACCTCAATCAGCCCCAGCATTTT
CDR3 protein: CSARRHLNQPQHF

D gene: TRBD2
V gene: TRBV9
J gene: TRBJ2-3
clone size: once
CDR3 DNA: TGTGCCAGCAGCGAGTATAGCGGGGGGACCACAGATACGCAGTATTTT
CDR3 protein: CASSEYSGGTTDTQYF

D gene: TRBD1
V gene: TRBV15
J gene: TRBJ1-2
clone size: few
CDR3 DNA: TGTGCCACCAGCACACGACAGGGAAAGGATGGCTACACCTTC
CDR3 protein: CATSTRQGKDGYTF

D gene: -
V gene: TRBV15
J gene: TRBJ1-5
clone size: -
CDR3 DNA: TGTGCCACCAGCAGAGATGGGTGGCGGCCCCAGCATTTT
CDR3 protein: CATSRDGWRPQHF

D gene: -
V gene: TRBV20-1
J gene: TRBJ1-2
clone size: -
CDR3 DNA: TGCAGTGCTAGAGAGGGTGTCGGCTACACCTTC
CDR3 protein: CSAREGVGYTF

D gene: TRBD1
V gene: TRBV29-1
J gene: TRBJ2-1
clone size: -
CDR3 DNA: TGCAGCGTGTACAGGGACAGGGGATTTTTTGGCTACAATGAGCAGTTCTTC
CDR3 protein: CSVYRDRGFFGYNEQFF

D gene: -
V gene: TRBV10-2
J gene: TRBJ2-3
clone size: -
CDR3 DNA: TGCGCCAGCAGCCAACAGGGTAGCACAGATACGCAGTATTTT
CDR3 protein: CASSQQGSTDTQYF

D gene: -
V gene: TRBV19
J gene: TRBJ2-5
clone size: -
CDR3 DNA: TGTGCCAGTAGGACCCACCCCACCGAACAAGAGACCCAGTACTTC
CDR3 protein: CASRTHPTEQETQYF

D gene: -
V gene: TRBV12-3/TRBV12-4
J gene: TRBJ1-4
clone size: few
CDR3 DNA: TGTGCCAGCGGCCCCTCGGGCAGGGCCAATAATGAAAAACTGTTTTTT
CDR3 protein: CASGPSGRANNEKLFF

D gene: -
V gene: TRBV5-1
J gene: TRBJ2-2
clone size: few
CDR3 DNA: TGCGCCAGCAGCCCCGGACGGGACACCGGGGAGCTGTTTTTT
CDR3 protein: CASSPGRDTGELFF

D gene: -
V gene: TRBV5-1
J gene: TRBJ1-2
clone size: -
CDR3 DNA: TGCGCCAGCAGCTTGGTAAGGTACTATGGCTACACCTTC
CDR3 protein: CASSLVRYYGYTF

D gene: -
V gene: TRBV20-1
J gene: TRBJ1-1
clone size: few
CDR3 DNA: TGCAGTGCTAGGGGGGCCACTGAAGCTTTCTTT
CDR3 protein: CSARGATEAFF

D gene: -
V gene: TRBV12-3/TRBV12-4
J gene: TRBJ1-5
clone size: -
CDR3 DNA: TGTGCCAGCAGTTTAATTCACGGCCCCAGCAATCAGCCCCAGCATTTT
CDR3 protein: CASSLIHGPSNQPQHF

D gene: TRBD1
V gene: TRBV24-1
J gene: TRBJ1-1
clone size: few
CDR3 DNA: TGTGCCACCCGCCAGACAGGGAAAAACACTGAAGCTTTCTTT
CDR3 protein: CATRQTGKNTEAFF

D gene: -
V gene: TRBV25-1
J gene: TRBJ2-1
clone size: -
CDR3 DNA: TGTGCCAGCAGTTCCCCGGGGGCGCGCAATGAGCAGTTCTTC
CDR3 protein: CASSSPGARNEQFF

D gene: -
V gene: TRBV4-2
J gene: TRBJ2-7
clone size: -
CDR3 DNA: TGTGCCAGCAGCCAAGAGGGGCAGGGGGGCTACGAGCAGTACTTC
CDR3 protein: CASSQEGQGGYEQYF

D gene: -
V gene: TRBV6-6
J gene: TRBJ1-2
clone size: few
CDR3 DNA: TGTGCCAGCAGTTACAAGGTGGATGGCTACACCTTC
CDR3 protein: CASSYKVDGYTF

D gene: -
V gene: TRBV7-3
J gene: TRBJ2-6
clone size: few
CDR3 DNA: TGTGCCAGCAGCCAACCTCACTCTGGGGCCAACGTCCTGACTTTC
CDR3 protein: CASSQPHSGANVLTF

D gene: -
V gene: TRBV6-6
J gene: TRBJ2-5
clone size: -
CDR3 DNA: TGTGCCAGCAGACGGACTCCCCGCTGGGAGACCCAGTACTTC
CDR3 protein: CASRRTPRWETQYF

D gene: -
V gene: TRBV5-6
J gene: TRBJ1-3
clone size: -
CDR3 DNA: TGTGCCAGCAGCCCGGTTTGGGATCCTGGAAACACCATATATTTT
CDR3 protein: CASSPVWDPGNTIYF

D gene: -
V gene: TRBV6-6
J gene: TRBJ2-2
clone size: -
CDR3 DNA: TGTGCCAGCATTCAGCCGAACACCGGGGAGCTGTTTTTT
CDR3 protein: CASIQPNTGELFF

D gene: TRBD2
V gene: TRBV29-1
J gene: TRBJ2-7
clone size: -
CDR3 DNA: TGCAGCGTTGGGCTAGCGGAGACATACGAGCAGTACTTC
CDR3 protein: CSVGLAETYEQYF

D gene: -
V gene: TRBV12-3/TRBV12-4
J gene: TRBJ2-7
clone size: -
CDR3 DNA: TGTGCCAGCAGCTCTGGACAGCTCTACGAGCAGTACTTC
CDR3 protein: CASSSGQLYEQYF

D gene: TRBD1
V gene: TRBV5-1
J gene: TRBJ1-2
clone size: -
CDR3 DNA: TGCGCCAGCAGCTTTCGGACAGGGCTTAACTATGGCTGCACCTTC
CDR3 protein: CASSFRTGLNYGCTF

D gene: -
V gene: TRBV20-1
J gene: TRBJ1-1
clone size: few
CDR3 DNA: TGCAGTGCTAGAGCGGGCCCGGGGGGTGGGGCTGAAGCTTTCTTT
CDR3 protein: CSARAGPGGGAEAFF

D gene: -
V gene: TRBV9
J gene: TRBJ2-2
clone size: -
CDR3 DNA: TGTGCCAGCAGCGAACTTCCAGTACCGGTAGGCACCGGGGAGCTGTTTTTT
CDR3 protein: CASSELPVPVGTGELFF

D gene: -
V gene: TRBV4-2
J gene: TRBJ2-3
clone size: -
CDR3 DNA: TGTGCCAGCAGCCAAGATCTCGCGGGGAGCACAGATACGCAGTATTTT
CDR3 protein: CASSQDLAGSTDTQYF

D gene: TRBD1
V gene: TRBV6-2/TRBV6-3
J gene: TRBJ1-2
clone size: -
CDR3 DNA: TGTGCCAGCAGCATTACAGGGGGCTCAAACTATGGCTACACCTTC
CDR3 protein: CASSITGGSNYGYTF

D gene: -
V gene: TRBV28
J gene: TRBJ2-7
clone size: -
CDR3 DNA: TGTGCCAGCAGTTCCGGGACGGTTACCTACGAGCAGTACTTC
CDR3 protein: CASSSGTVTYEQYF

D gene: -
V gene: TRBV28
J gene: TRBJ1-2
clone size: -
CDR3 DNA: TGTGCCAGCGGCTGGACAGACTATGGCTACACCTTC
CDR3 protein: CASGWTDYGYTF

D gene: -
V gene: TRBV12-3/TRBV12-4
J gene: TRBJ1-1
clone size: few
CDR3 DNA: TGTGCCAGCAGCACCTGGGGGGGAGGCACTGAAGCTTTCTTT
CDR3 protein: CASSTWGGGTEAFF

D gene: -
V gene: TRBV12-3/TRBV12-4
J gene: TRBJ1-3
clone size: -
CDR3 DNA: TGTGCCAGCAGTCCGGACAGAAACACCATATATTTT
CDR3 protein: CASSPDRNTIYF

D gene: -
V gene: TRBV10-3
J gene: TRBJ1-1
clone size: few
CDR3 DNA: TGTGCCATCAGTGACGCTAATACCCCGGATGGACGGACTGAAGCTTTCTTT
CDR3 protein: CAISDANTPDGRTEAFF

D gene: -
V gene: TRBV7-9
J gene: TRBJ2-5
clone size: -
CDR3 DNA: TGTGCCAGCAGCTTTAATTGGAGGGGGCCGTACCAAGAGACCCAGTACTTC
CDR3 protein: CASSFNWRGPYQETQYF

D gene: -
V gene: TRBV28
J gene: TRBJ1-5
clone size: few
CDR3 DNA: TGTGCCAGCAGTTCGAGGGAGCCCCAGCATTTT
CDR3 protein: CASSSREPQHF

D gene: -
V gene: TRBV12-3/TRBV12-4
J gene: TRBJ1-2
clone size: -
CDR3 DNA: TGTGCCAGCAGTTTAGGGAGCCCCAAAAGCAACACCTTC
CDR3 protein: CASSLGSPKSNTF

D gene: TRBD2
V gene: TRBV20-1
J gene: TRBJ2-1
clone size: -
CDR3 DNA: TGCAGTGCTGGTAGACTAGCGAAGCAGTTCTTC
CDR3 protein: CSAGRLAKQFF

D gene: TRBD2
V gene: TRBV28
J gene: TRBJ2-5
clone size: -
CDR3 DNA: TGTGCCAGCAGAGCTAGCGGGTGGCGCTTCGGGACCCAGTACTTC
CDR3 protein: CASRASGWRFGTQYF

D gene: TRBD2
V gene: TRBV20-1
J gene: TRBJ2-2
clone size: -
CDR3 DNA: TGCAGTGCTAGACTAGCGGGGACCGGGGAGCTGTTTTTT
CDR3 protein: CSARLAGTGELFF

D gene: -
V gene: TRBV4-2
J gene: TRBJ1-5
clone size: -
CDR3 DNA: TGTGCCAGCAGCCAAGAATCGTGGGGACAGCCCCAGCATTTT
CDR3 protein: CASSQESWGQPQHF

D gene: -
V gene: TRBV27
J gene: TRBJ2-3
clone size: few
CDR3 DNA: TGTGCCAGCAGTTTATCGAGCAGGGACGGCACAGATACGCAGTATTTT
CDR3 protein: CASSLSSRDGTDTQYF

D gene: -
V gene: TRBV12-3/TRBV12-4
J gene: TRBJ1-4
clone size: -
CDR3 DNA: TGTGCCAGCAGTGCTTACAACAAAGGGGATGGGGAAGAAAAACTGTTTTTT
CDR3 protein: CASSAYNKGDGEEKLFF

D gene: TRBD2
V gene: TRBV29-1
J gene: TRBJ2-1
clone size: once
CDR3 DNA: TGCAGCGTTGGGGGACTAGCGGAGTACAATGAGCAGTTCTTC
CDR3 protein: CSVGGLAEYNEQFF

D gene: -
V gene: TRBV5-1
J gene: TRBJ2-4
clone size: few
CDR3 DNA: TGCGCCAGCAGCTTCGGGACTGGGATAGCCAAAAACATTCAGTACTTC
CDR3 protein: CASSFGTGIAKNIQYF

D gene: TRBD2
V gene: TRBV4-1
J gene: TRBJ2-2
clone size: -
CDR3 DNA: TGCGCCAGCAGCCAAGGACTAGCCAAAACTCTTACCGGGGAGCTGTTTTTT
CDR3 protein: CASSQGLAKTLTGELFF